The clone carrying this TCR beta chain was observed a few times. Its antigen is undetermined. Germline V gene lookup returns CDR1 MNHEY and CDR2 SMNVEV (reference sequence). The CDR3 contains 16 residues. V lost 7 bases to trimming and J lost 7 bases; unmatched junction nucleotides: 13. A single record per CDR3 protein comes from TCRdb applying MiXCR to the RT-PCR reads. The data contain 450,000 to 700,000 distinct CDR3 sequences, 11% to 15% of them singletons. The sample belongs to a study of response to subunit inactivated influenza vaccine. Notes on the study in general: The authors put forward the suggestion that each seasonal influenza vaccination may bring in only a limited number of new T cells.

The chain carries TRBV27 and TRBJ2-1; 10 bases are shared with TRBD2. The TCR sequence derives from a middle-aged man who received an inactivated influenza vaccine. The source material was PBMCs from blood, sampled roughly 12 days after vaccination. The CDR3 DNA is TGTGCCAGCAACCCTATAGGGAGCGGGGGGGCGAATGAGCAGTTCTTC. Translated: CASNPIGSGGANEQFF.